The 2 T cell receptor beta chains given below trace back to one sample, sequenced in a study of blood T cell repertoires in COVID-19. Sequencing used immunoSEQ multiplex PCR; TCRdb keeps in-frame clones, though not all of them. The profile shows approximately 60,000 clones, about nine tenths of them singletons. Sequences were obtained from peripheral blood. These receptor sequences come from an elderly woman with COVID-19, enrolled during active disease.

For the CDR3, the DNA is TGTGCCAGCAGCCAACCCCCGGGGGATACGCAGTATTTT. Translated: CASSQPPGDTQYF. The V and J genes are TRBV4-2 and TRBJ2-3, with a possible D match to TRBD2 (5 bases). The V gene's germline CDR1 is LGHNA and CDR2 YNFKEQ. The CDR3 extends over 13 amino acids. V lost 2 bases to trimming and J lost 6 bases, with 9 bases between them.

This chain uses TRBV10-3 with TRBJ1-4, with D uncertain. This CDR3 has 13 residues. V was shortened by 0 bases and J by 8 bases, with 7 bases between the two germline ends. Per germline, CDR1 ENHRY and CDR2 SYGVKD. The CDR3 region is CAISESAREKLFF. The CDR3 coding sequence is TGTGCCATCAGTGAGTCGGCGCGGGAAAAACTGTTTTTT.